The 21 T cell receptor beta chains below come from one sample, sequenced in a study of somatic mutations in cytotoxic T cells in rheumatoid arthritis. Generated by immunoSEQ multiplex PCR, the TCRdb table keeps only in-frame clones and is missing some. The repertoire holds 15,000 or so clones, around 70% seen once, with 28% in the top ten. The sample comprised CD8+ T cells sorted from blood. The receptors come from an adult with rheumatoid arthritis.

The rearrangement joins TRBV28 to TRBJ1-1; 7 bases line up with TRBD1. Germline lookup yields CDR1 MDHEN and CDR2 SYDVKM. Trimming took 5 bases from V and 7 from J; bases not matched to a gene: 4. CDR3 length: 12 amino acids. CDR3 DNA sequence: TGTGCCAGCAGTCGGACAGGAATTGAAGCTTTCTTT. This encodes CASSRTGIEAFF.

Concerning this clone: Other nucleotide sequences in the sample specify the same CDR3. The rearrangement uses TRBV28 and TRBJ2-7; D call uncertain. Trimming shortened V by 2 bases and J by 2 bases, and 10 bases separated the two germline ends. CDR3 size: 14 residues. Germline assignment: CDR1 MDHEN and CDR2 SYDVKM. CDR3 DNA sequence: TGTGCCAGCAGTTTAAGGGATAATCCCTACGAGCAGTACTTC. Amino acids: CASSLRDNPYEQYF.

The gene calls are TRBV10-3 and TRBJ1-1; weak D call: TRBD1 (5 bases). The CDR3 loop spans 11 amino acids. Germline V lookup: CDR1 ENHRY, CDR2 SYGVKD. The germline V and J ends were trimmed by 4 bases and 8 bases, with 8 bases remaining between them. The CDR3 is CAISGGREAFF. The CDR3 DNA follows: TGTGCCATCAGTGGGGGGAGGGAAGCTTTCTTT.

CDR3 loop: CASSVVGQMGNEQFF. As DNA, the CDR3 is TGTGCCAGCAGCGTAGTAGGTCAAATGGGAAATGAGCAGTTCTTC. The chain has TRBV9 and TRBJ2-1; D unresolved. The CDR3 consists of 15 residues. Germline V gene lookup returns CDR1 SGDLS and CDR2 YYNGEE. V was clipped by 0 bases and J by 7 bases, with 14 bases between them.

The V and J genes are TRBV6-5 and TRBJ1-3; D call uncertain. V gave up 0 bases and J gave up 4 bases, with 10 bases separating them. The CDR3 length is 15 residues. Germline lookup yields CDR1 MNHEY and CDR2 SVGAGI. CDR3: CASSYSEGFGNTIYF. The CDR3 DNA sequence: TGTGCCAGCAGTTACTCGGAAGGGTTCGGAAACACCATATATTTT.

The chain combines TRBV19 with TRBJ2-7; 8 nucleotides line up with TRBD1. V shed 6 bases and J 5 bases; nucleotides not matched to a gene: 9. The CDR3 is made up of 14 amino acids. The germline V gene has CDR1 LNHDA and CDR2 SQIVND (reference sequence). In nucleotides, the CDR3 is TGTGCCAGTAGCGGACAGGGAGTGTTCCACGAGCAGTACTTC. Its translation is CASSGQGVFHEQYF.

V is TRBV7-9 and J is TRBJ1-2, with 9 nucleotides matching TRBD1. Germline trimming cut 2 bases from V and 5 bases from J; bases unmatched to any gene: 6. The germline V gene encodes CDR1 SEHNR and CDR2 FQNEAQ (reference sequence). The CDR3 runs 15 residues. CDR3 loop: CASSLRGGQGYGYTF. The CDR3 region has the DNA TGTGCCAGCAGCTTAAGAGGGGGACAGGGATATGGCTACACCTTC.

The chain carries TRBV9 and TRBJ1-6, with a possible D match to TRBD1 (5 bases). Per the germline V gene, CDR1 is SGDLS and CDR2 is YYNGEE. This CDR3 has 17 amino acids. Trimming removed 0 bases from V and 0 bases from J, with 10 bases in between. Here the CDR3 DNA reads TGTGCCAGCAGCGTAGGGGGGGTAAGCTCCTATAATTCACCCCTCCACTTT. Protein product: CASSVGGVSSYNSPLHF.

V and J are TRBV11-1 and TRBJ2-5, with D unresolved. Trimming pared 5 bases from V and 1 base from J, leaving 11 bases between. This CDR3 is built from 14 residues. Germline V lookup: CDR1 SGHAT, CDR2 FQDESV (reference sequence). In nucleotides, the CDR3 is TGTGCCAGCAGCCCCCCCGGCTCCCAAGAGACCCAGTACTTC. It yields the protein CASSPPGSQETQYF. Using reference TRBV11-1 and TRBJ2-5 for the parts outside the CDR3, the full variable domain is EAEVAQSPRYKITEKSQAVAFWCDPISGHATLYWYRQILGQGPELLVQFQDESVVDDSQLPKDRFSAERLKGVDSTLKIQPAELGDSAMYLCASSPPGSQETQYFGPGTRLLVL.

This clone is medium-sized within its sample. The chain combines TRBV2 with TRBJ2-1; the D gene is possibly TRBD2 (6 bases). Trimming took off 11 bases at V and 2 bases at J, with 13 bases between the two ends. The CDR3 spans 13 residues. Germline values: CDR1 SNHLY, CDR2 FYNNEI. CDR3 sequence (DNA): TGTGCCGTACCGGGACTGGCCTACAATGAGCAGTTCTTC. Amino acid sequence: CAVPGLAYNEQFF.

This chain connects TRBV19 to TRBJ2-5; 8 bases map to TRBD1. Trimming at V came to 5 bases and at J to 5 bases, leaving 7 bases not matched to a gene. From germline, CDR1 is LNHDA and CDR2 SQIVND (reference sequence). The CDR3 consists of 14 residues. CDR3: CASSQPGGWETQYF. The CDR3, as DNA: TGTGCCAGTAGTCAGCCAGGGGGCTGGGAGACCCAGTACTTC.

The chain combines TRBV6-6 with TRBJ2-3, with 11 bases aligning to TRBD2. The CDR3 has 16 residues. With 6 bases clipped from V and 2 bases from J, the junction kept 7 bases outside the gene matches. The germline CDR1 and CDR2 sequences are MNHNY and SVGAGI (reference sequence). CDR3 DNA sequence: TGTGCCAGCAGCCACCTAGCGGGGGGATTCACAGATACGCAGTATTTT. It translates to CASSHLAGGFTDTQYF.

This sequence joins TRBV14 and TRBJ1-1; the D is unclear. The CDR3 length is 15 residues. V lost 1 base, J lost 0 bases, and 9 bases lay in between. CDR1 and CDR2 (germline): SGHDN, FVKESK. The CDR3 here is CASSQGAGVNTEAFF. In nucleotides, the CDR3 is TGTGCCAGCAGCCAAGGGGCCGGGGTGAACACTGAAGCTTTCTTT.

This chain links TRBV7-9 with TRBJ2-3; the D is unclear. Germline V gene data show CDR1 as SEHNR and CDR2 as FQNEAQ (reference sequence). V lost 6 bases to trimming and J lost 0 bases, with 4 bases between them. This CDR3 comprises 12 residues. CDR3 residues: CASRWSTDTQYF. The CDR3 DNA reads TGTGCCAGCAGATGGAGCACAGATACGCAGTATTTT. The whole variable domain, remainder taken from reference TRBV7-9 and TRBJ2-3, is DTGVSQNPRHKITKRGQNVTFRCDPISEHNRLYWYRQTLGQGPEFLTYFQNEAQLEKSRLLSDRFSAERPKGSFSTLEIQRTEQGDSAMYLCASRWSTDTQYFGPGTRLTVL.

The gene calls are TRBV29-1 and TRBJ2-1; 7 bases line up with TRBD2. The germline V gene encodes CDR1 SQVTM and CDR2 ANQGSEA. The V and J ends lost 4 bases and 2 bases, in that order; junction bases with no gene match: 2. The CDR3 runs to 13 residues. CDR3 sequence: CSVAGTTYNEQFF. The DNA of the CDR3 is TGCAGCGTTGCGGGGACTACCTACAATGAGCAGTTCTTC.

This sequence joins TRBV9 and TRBJ2-2; D possibly matches TRBD1 or TRBD2 (5 bases each). This CDR3 is 15 amino acids long. Looked up from germline, CDR1 is SGDLS and CDR2 is YYNGEE. The ends were cut back, 8 bases at V and 5 bases at J, with 19 bases in the middle. The CDR3 nucleotides are TGTGCCAGACCCGGGACGCCGAGCGAAACCGGGGAGCTGTTTTTT. Translating it yields CARPGTPSETGELFF.

The J gene is TRBJ2-1, the V gene TRBV4-1, with a possible D match to TRBD2 (5 bases). V shed 0 bases and J shed 7 bases, with 7 bases lying between them. This CDR3 is built from 13 residues. In germline, CDR1 is MGHRA, CDR2 YSYEKL. The CDR3 bases are TGCGCCAGCAGCCAAGAACGGAGGAATGAGCAGTTCTTC. It specifies CASSQERRNEQFF.

The genes are TRBV27 and TRBJ2-1; 8 positions agree with TRBD2. The ends lost 5 bases at V and 4 bases at J; junction bases unmatched: 13. CDR3 length: 17 residues. From germline, CDR1 is MNHEY and CDR2 SMNVEV (reference sequence). CDR3 coding DNA: TGTGCCAGCAGTCGCACCCCCAGCGGGGGCTCTTACAATGAGCAGTTCTTC. Translation: CASSRTPSGGSYNEQFF.

This chain connects TRBV5-4 to TRBJ1-1; D not certain. The length of the CDR3 is 14 residues. Germline loops: CDR1 SGHNT, CDR2 YYREEE (reference sequence). The ends were cut back, 0 bases at V and 1 base at J, with 7 bases in the middle. The CDR3 sequence: CASSLAAGNTEAFF. For the CDR3, the DNA is TGTGCCAGCAGCTTGGCGGCAGGGAACACTGAAGCTTTCTTT.

The chain uses TRBV6-6 and TRBJ1-1, with TRBD1 as a possible D gene (6 bases). CDR3 length equals 14 residues. Germline lookup yields CDR1 MNHNY and CDR2 SVGAGI (reference sequence). V was pared by 7 bases and J by 2 bases, with 14 bases between. CDR3 residues: CASILGTPNTEAFF. In DNA, the CDR3 is TGTGCCAGCATCCTCGGGACACCAAACACTGAAGCTTTCTTT.

This clone was seen a single time. The genes are TRBV4-1 and TRBJ2-5; 7 bases map to TRBD2. Germline V lookup: CDR1 MGHRA, CDR2 YSYEKL. Trimming removed 4 bases from V and 2 bases from J; junction bases left unmatched: 13. The length of the CDR3 is 17 residues. For the CDR3, the DNA is TGCGCCAGCAGCCCTTGGGGGTGGGACTACCTACAAGAGACCCAGTACTTC. As protein: CASSPWGWDYLQETQYF.